The next 2 T cell receptor beta chains were all read from a single sample in a study of T cell responses to AZD1222 COVID-19 vaccine. Clones were sequenced by immunoSEQ multiplex PCR, and TCRdb holds only the in-frame ones, with some missing. The sample lists 50,000 to 65,000 clones; 86% were seen once. Specimen: peripheral blood, collected 28 days after the second AZD1222 dose. These receptor sequences come from an adult who received the AZD1222 COVID-19 vaccine.

A single count supports this clone. This chain joins TRBV19 and TRBJ2-1; 11 nucleotides align to TRBD2. V lost 6 bases to trimming and J lost 6 bases; unmatched junction nucleotides: 10. Germline-derived CDR1 and CDR2 are LNHDA and SQIVND (reference sequence). There are 16 residues in the CDR3. CDR3 protein: CASSKLGTSGSNEQFF. The CDR3 DNA follows: TGTGCCAGTAGCAAATTGGGCACTAGCGGGAGCAATGAGCAGTTCTTC.

The chain joins TRBV7-9 to TRBJ1-3, with 9 nucleotides matching TRBD1. The trim removed 5 bases at V and 5 bases at J, leaving 7 bases unmatched. Germline loops: CDR1 SEHNR, CDR2 FQNEAQ (reference sequence). The CDR3 is made up of 15 amino acids. In DNA, the CDR3 is TGTGCCAGCAGCCCACAGGGGGCGCAGAGAAACACCATATATTTT. This codes for CASSPQGAQRNTIYF.